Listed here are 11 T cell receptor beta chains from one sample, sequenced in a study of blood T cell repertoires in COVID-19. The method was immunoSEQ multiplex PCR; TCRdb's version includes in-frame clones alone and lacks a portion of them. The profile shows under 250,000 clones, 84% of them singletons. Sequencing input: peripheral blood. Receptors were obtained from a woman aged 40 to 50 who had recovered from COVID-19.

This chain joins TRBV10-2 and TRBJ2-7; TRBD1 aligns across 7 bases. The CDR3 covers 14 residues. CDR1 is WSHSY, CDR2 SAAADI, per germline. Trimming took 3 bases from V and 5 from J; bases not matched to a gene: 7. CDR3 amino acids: CASSDRGLVDEQYF. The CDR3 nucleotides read TGCGCCAGCAGTGATAGGGGGCTAGTCGACGAGCAGTACTTC.

CDR3 DNA sequence: TGTGCCAGCAGCCAAGATCGGCAGACGGGGAAAAAACTGTTTTTT. It yields the protein CASSQDRQTGKKLFF. This chain joins TRBV4-2 and TRBJ1-4, with no clear D. V was clipped by 0 bases and J by 9 bases, with 14 bases between them. The CDR3 loop spans 15 amino acids. The germline gives CDR1 LGHNA, CDR2 YNFKEQ.

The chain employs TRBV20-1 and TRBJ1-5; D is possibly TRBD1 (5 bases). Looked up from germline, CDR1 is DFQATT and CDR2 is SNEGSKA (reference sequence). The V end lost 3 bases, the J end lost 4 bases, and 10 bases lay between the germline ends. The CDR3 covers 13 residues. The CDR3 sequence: CSASFQGNQPQHF. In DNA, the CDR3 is TGCAGTGCTAGTTTCCAGGGTAATCAGCCCCAGCATTTT.

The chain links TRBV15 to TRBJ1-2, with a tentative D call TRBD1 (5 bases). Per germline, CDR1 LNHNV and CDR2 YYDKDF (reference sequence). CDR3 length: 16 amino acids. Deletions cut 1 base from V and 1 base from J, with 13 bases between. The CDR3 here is CATSRGLGRGNYGYTF. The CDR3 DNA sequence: TGTGCCACCAGCAGAGGCCTGGGGAGGGGTAACTATGGCTACACCTTC.

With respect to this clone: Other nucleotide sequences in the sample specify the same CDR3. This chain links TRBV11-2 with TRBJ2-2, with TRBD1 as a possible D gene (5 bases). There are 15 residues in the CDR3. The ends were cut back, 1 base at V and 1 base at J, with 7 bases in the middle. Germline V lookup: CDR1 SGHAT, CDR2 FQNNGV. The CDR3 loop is CASSLVRGNTGELFF. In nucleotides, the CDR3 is TGTGCCAGCAGCTTAGTTAGGGGGAACACCGGGGAGCTGTTTTTT.

The CDR3 DNA sequence: TGTGCCAGCAGCCCCCCGGGAGGGGGCCACCCCAATGAGCAGTTCTTC. Translation gives CASSPPGGGHPNEQFF. V and J are TRBV7-9 and TRBJ2-1, with D perhaps TRBD2 (8 bases). Germline V lookup: CDR1 SEHNR, CDR2 FQNEAQ (reference sequence). The CDR3 has 16 amino acids. V was clipped by 5 bases and J by 6 bases, with 20 bases between them.

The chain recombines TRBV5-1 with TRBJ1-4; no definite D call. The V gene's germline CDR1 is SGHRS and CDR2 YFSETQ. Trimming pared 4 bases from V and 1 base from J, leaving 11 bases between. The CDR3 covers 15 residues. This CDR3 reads CASSPTVGTNEKLFF. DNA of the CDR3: TGCGCCAGCAGCCCAACAGTGGGAACTAATGAAAAACTGTTTTTT.

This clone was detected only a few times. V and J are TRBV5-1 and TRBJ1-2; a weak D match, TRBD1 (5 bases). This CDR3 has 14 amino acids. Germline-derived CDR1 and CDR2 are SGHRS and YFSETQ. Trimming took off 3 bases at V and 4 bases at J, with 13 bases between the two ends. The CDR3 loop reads CASSYRDSSYGYTF. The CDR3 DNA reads TGCGCCAGCAGCTACCGCGACAGTTCCTATGGCTACACCTTC. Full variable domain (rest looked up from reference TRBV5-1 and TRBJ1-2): KAGVTQTPRYLIKTRGQQVTLSCSPISGHRSVSWYQQTPGQGLQFLFEYFSETQRNKGNFPGRFSGRQFSNSRSEMNVSTLELGDSALYLCASSYRDSSYGYTFGSGTRLTVV.

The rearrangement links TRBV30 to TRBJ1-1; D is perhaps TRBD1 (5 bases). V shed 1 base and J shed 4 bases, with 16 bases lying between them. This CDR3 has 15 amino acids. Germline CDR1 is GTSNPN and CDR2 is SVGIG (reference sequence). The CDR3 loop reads CAWSDRSGLGTEAFF. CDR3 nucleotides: TGTGCCTGGAGTGATCGTTCAGGGCTAGGCACTGAAGCTTTCTTT.

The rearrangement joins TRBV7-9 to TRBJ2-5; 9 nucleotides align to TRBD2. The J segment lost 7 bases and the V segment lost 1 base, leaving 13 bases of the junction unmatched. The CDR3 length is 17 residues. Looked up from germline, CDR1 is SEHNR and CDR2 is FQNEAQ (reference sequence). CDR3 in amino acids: CASSLEGASGAQMTQYF. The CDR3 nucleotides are TGTGCCAGCAGCTTAGAAGGGGCTAGCGGGGCCCAGATGACCCAGTACTTC.

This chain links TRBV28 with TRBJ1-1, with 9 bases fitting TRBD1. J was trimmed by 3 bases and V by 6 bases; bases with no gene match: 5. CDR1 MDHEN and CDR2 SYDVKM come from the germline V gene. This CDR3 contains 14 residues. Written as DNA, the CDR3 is TGTGCCAGCAGGCCGGGACAGGGAGACACTGAAGCTTTCTTT. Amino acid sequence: CASRPGQGDTEAFF.